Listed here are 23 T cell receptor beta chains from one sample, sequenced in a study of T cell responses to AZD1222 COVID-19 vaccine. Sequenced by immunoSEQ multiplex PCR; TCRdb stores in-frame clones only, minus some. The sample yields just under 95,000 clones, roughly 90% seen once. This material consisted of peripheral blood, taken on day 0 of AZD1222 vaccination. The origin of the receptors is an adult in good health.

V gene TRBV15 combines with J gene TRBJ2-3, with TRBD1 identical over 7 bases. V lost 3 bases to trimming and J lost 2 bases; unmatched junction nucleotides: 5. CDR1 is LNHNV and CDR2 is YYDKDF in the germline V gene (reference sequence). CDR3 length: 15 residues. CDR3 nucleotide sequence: TGTGCCACCAGCAGGTTGGGACAGACCACAGATACGCAGTATTTT. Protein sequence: CATSRLGQTTDTQYF.

CDR3 residues: CASSKLGLLNTEAFF. In DNA, the CDR3 is TGCGCCAGCAGCAAGTTGGGACTCTTGAACACTGAAGCTTTCTTT. The rearrangement joins TRBV5-1 to TRBJ1-1; D is perhaps TRBD1 (5 bases). Trimming shortened V by 4 bases and J by 0 bases, and 13 bases separated the two germline ends. The CDR3 length is 15 residues. The germline CDR1 and CDR2 sequences are SGHRS and YFSETQ.

CDR3 nucleotides: TGTGCCAGCAGTTTAACGGTAGAATTCAACTATGGCTACACCTTC. Translating gives CASSLTVEFNYGYTF. V is TRBV28 and J is TRBJ1-2, with D unclear. Between the trimmed V and J ends, which lost 2 bases and 2 bases, there was a span of 12 bases. The germline V gene has CDR1 MDHEN and CDR2 SYDVKM. This CDR3 region has 15 residues.

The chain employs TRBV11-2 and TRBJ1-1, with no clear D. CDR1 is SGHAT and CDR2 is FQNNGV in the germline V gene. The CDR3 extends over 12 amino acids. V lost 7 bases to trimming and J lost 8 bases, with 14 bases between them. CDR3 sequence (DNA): TGTGCCAGCAACTGGGAAGGAGCAGAAGCTTTCTTT. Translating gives CASNWEGAEAFF.

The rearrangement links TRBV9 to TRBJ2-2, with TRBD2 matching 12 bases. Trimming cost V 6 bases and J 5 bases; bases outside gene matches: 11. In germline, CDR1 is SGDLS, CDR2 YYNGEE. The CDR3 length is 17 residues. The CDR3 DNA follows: TGTGCCAGCAATCCTGCGGGACTAGCGGGTGGAACCGGGGAGCTGTTTTTT. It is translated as CASNPAGLAGGTGELFF. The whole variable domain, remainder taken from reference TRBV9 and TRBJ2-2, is DSGVTQTPKHLITATGQRVTLRCSPRSGDLSVYWYQQSLDQGLQFLIQYYNGEERAKGNILERFSAQQFPDLHSELNLSSLELGDSALYFCASNPAGLAGGTGELFFGEGSRLTVL.

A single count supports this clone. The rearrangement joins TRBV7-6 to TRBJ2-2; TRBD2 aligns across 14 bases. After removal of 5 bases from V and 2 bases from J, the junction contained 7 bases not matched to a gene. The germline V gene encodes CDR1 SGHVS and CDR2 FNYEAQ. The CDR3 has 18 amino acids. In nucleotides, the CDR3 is TGTGCCAGCAGCCCTCGACTAGCGGGGGGGCCAAACACCGGGGAGCTGTTTTTT. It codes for CASSPRLAGGPNTGELFF.

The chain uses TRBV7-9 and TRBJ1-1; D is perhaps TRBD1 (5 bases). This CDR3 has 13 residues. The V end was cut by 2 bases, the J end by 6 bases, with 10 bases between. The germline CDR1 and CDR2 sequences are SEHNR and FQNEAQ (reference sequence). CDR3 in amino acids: CASSLPGLAEAFF. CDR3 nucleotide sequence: TGTGCCAGCAGCTTACCGGGACTGGCTGAAGCTTTCTTT.

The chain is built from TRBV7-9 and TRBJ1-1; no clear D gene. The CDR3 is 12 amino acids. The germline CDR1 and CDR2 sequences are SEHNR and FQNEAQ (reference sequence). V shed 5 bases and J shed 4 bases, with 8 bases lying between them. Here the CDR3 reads CASSPPGTEAFF. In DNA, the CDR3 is TGTGCCAGCAGCCCCCCCGGCACTGAAGCTTTCTTT.

Written as DNA, the CDR3 is TGTGCCAGTCGCTCCGGAGACAGTGAAAATGAAAAACTGTTTTTT. Protein sequence: CASRSGDSENEKLFF. The V gene is TRBV19, the J gene TRBJ1-4; a weak D match, TRBD1 (5 bases). The CDR3 has 15 residues. Germline V gives CDR1 LNHDA, CDR2 SQIVND (reference sequence). Trimming took 8 bases from V and 5 from J, leaving 18 bases between them.

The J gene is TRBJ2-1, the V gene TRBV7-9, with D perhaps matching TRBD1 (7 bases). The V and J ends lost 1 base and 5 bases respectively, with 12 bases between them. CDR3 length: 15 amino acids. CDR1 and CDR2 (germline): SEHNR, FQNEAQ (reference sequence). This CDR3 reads CASSLGSGGHNEQFF. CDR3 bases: TGTGCCAGCAGCTTAGGCTCAGGGGGGCACAATGAGCAGTTCTTC.

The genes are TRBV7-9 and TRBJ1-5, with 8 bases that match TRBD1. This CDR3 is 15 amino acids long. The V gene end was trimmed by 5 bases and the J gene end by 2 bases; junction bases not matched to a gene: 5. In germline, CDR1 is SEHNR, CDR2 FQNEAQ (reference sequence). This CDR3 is CASSVTGGGNQPQHF. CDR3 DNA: TGTGCCAGCAGCGTTACAGGGGGTGGCAATCAGCCCCAGCATTTT.

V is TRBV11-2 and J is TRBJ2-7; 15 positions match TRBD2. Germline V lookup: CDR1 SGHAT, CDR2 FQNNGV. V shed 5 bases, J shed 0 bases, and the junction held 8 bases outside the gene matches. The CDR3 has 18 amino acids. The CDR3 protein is CASSVGLAGGVNSYEQYF. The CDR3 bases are TGTGCCAGCAGCGTGGGACTAGCGGGGGGCGTTAACTCCTACGAGCAGTACTTC.

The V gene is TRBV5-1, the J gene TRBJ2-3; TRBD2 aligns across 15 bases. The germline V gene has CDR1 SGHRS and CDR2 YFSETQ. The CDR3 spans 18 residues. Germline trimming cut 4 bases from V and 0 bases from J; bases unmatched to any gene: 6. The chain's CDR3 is CASSRGLAGGPSTDTQYF. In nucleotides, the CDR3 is TGCGCCAGCAGCCGGGGACTAGCGGGGGGCCCTAGCACAGATACGCAGTATTTT.

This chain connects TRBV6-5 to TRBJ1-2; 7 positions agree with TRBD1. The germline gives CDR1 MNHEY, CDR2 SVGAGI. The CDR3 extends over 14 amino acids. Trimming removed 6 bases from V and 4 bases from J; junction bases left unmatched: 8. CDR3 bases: TGTGCCAGCAGGCGGGAGGGGGCGGGCTATGGCTACACCTTC. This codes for CASRREGAGYGYTF.

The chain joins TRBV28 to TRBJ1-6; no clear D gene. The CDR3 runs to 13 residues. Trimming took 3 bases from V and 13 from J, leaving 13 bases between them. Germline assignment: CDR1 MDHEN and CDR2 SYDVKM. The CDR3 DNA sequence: TGTGCCAGCAGTTTTTTCGGCCCGTCGCCCCTCCACTTT. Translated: CASSFFGPSPLHF.

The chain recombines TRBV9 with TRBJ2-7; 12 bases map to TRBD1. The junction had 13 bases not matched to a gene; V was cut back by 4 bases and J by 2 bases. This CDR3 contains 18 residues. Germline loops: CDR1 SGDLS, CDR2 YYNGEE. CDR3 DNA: TGTGCCAGCAGCTCTTCCGGGACAGGGGGCGTTGGAGCCTACGAGCAGTACTTC. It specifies CASSSSGTGGVGAYEQYF. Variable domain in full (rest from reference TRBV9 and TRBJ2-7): DSGVTQTPKHLITATGQRVTLRCSPRSGDLSVYWYQQSLDQGLQFLIQYYNGEERAKGNILERFSAQQFPDLHSELNLSSLELGDSALYFCASSSSGTGGVGAYEQYFGPGTRLTVT.

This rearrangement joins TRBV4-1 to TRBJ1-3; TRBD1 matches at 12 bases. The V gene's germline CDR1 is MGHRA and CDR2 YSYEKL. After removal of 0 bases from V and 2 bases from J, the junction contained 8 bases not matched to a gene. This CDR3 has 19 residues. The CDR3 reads CASSQDGTGGILAGNTIYF. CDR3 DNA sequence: TGCGCCAGCAGCCAAGATGGGACAGGGGGCATCTTAGCTGGAAACACCATATATTTT.

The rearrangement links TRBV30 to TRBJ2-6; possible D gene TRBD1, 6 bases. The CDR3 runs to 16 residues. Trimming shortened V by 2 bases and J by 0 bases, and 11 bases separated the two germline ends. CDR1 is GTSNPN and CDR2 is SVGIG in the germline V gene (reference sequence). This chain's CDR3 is CAWSFTGNSGANVLTF. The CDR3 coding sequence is TGTGCCTGGAGTTTTACAGGGAACTCTGGGGCCAACGTCCTGACTTTC.

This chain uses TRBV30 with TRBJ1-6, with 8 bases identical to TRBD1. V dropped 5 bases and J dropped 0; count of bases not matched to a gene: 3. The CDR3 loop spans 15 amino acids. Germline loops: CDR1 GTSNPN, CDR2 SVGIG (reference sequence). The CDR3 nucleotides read TGTGCCTGGGACAGGGGACTCTCCTATAATTCACCCCTCCACTTT. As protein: CAWDRGLSYNSPLHF. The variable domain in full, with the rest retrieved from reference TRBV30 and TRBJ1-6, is SQTIHQWPATLVQPVGSPLSLECTVEGTSNPNLYWYRQAAGRGLQLLFYSVGIGQISSEVPQNLSASRPQDRQFILSSKKLLLSDSGFYLCAWDRGLSYNSPLHFGNGTRLTVT.

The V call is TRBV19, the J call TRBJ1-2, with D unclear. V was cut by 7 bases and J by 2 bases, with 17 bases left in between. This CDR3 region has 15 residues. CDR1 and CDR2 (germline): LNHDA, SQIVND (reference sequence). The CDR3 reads CASKGGSAENYGYTF. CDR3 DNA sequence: TGTGCCAGTAAGGGAGGGTCGGCCGAAAACTATGGCTACACCTTC.

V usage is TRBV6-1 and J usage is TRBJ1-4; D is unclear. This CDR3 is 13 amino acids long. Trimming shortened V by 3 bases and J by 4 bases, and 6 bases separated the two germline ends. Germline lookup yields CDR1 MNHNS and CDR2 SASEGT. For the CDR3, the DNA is TGTGCCAGCAGTGATGTGGTTAATGAAAAACTGTTTTTT. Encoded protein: CASSDVVNEKLFF.

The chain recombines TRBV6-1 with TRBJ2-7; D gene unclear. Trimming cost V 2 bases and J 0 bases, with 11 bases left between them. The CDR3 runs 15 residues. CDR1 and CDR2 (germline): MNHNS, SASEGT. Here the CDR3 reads CASSESYAYSYEQYF. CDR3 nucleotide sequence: TGTGCCAGCAGTGAATCTTACGCCTACTCCTACGAGCAGTACTTC.

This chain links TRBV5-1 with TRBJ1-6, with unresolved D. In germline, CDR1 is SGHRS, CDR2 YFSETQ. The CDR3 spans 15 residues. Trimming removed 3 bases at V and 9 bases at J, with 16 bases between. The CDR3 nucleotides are TGCGCCAGCAGCTCGGCAGGAGGAGAAGGTTCACCCCTCCACTTT. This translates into CASSSAGGEGSPLHF.